The clone carrying this TCR beta chain was detected a few times. Its target is unknown. This sample is drawn from a study of post-analysis software for immune sequencing data. Study-level information: Both relapsing-remitting and secondary progressive multiple sclerosis featured among the disease courses, as did progressive-relapsing multiple sclerosis. Study observations and caveats: Samples prepared in the same batch strongly co-clustered by F measure. Compared against controls, patients with multiple sclerosis displayed significantly lower normalized Chao1 diversity.

Unique molecular identifiers had been added to the TCR beta cDNA libraries. Out of roughly 0.85 to 10 million T cells, a few hundred thousand cDNA molecules were generated. TCRdb ran MiXCR on the PCR reads and lists one entry per CDR3 protein. This table has fewer than 850,000 distinct CDR3 sequences, 46% appearing once. Sequenced material: blood. This receptor was taken from a girl between 10 and 17 years old with multiple sclerosis.

DNA of the CDR3: TGTGCCAGCAGCTTATACAATAAAGAGACCCAGTACTTC. This gives the protein CASSLYNKETQYF. This chain connects TRBV7-2 to TRBJ2-5; unclear D gene. Per germline, CDR1 SGHTA and CDR2 FQGNSA. The CDR3 consists of 13 residues. The V gene lost 2 bases and the J gene lost 3 bases, with 7 bases spanning the gap.